What follows is one TCR beta chain and its context. Antigen: not known. The sample is drawn from a study of cytomegalovirus exposure and HLA in healthy donors. Study-wide background: In a later analysis, it was reported that the roughly 120 validation repertoires had been produced on the same platform as the 550 to 700 repertoires belonging to the first cohort. Study-wide results and limits: Reports described diagnosis of cytomegalovirus status by the classifier as highly specific and sensitive.

The CDR3 extends over 11 amino acids. V lost 6 bases and J 2 bases, leaving 5 bases between the germline ends. Germline-derived CDR1 and CDR2 are GTSNPN and SVGIG (reference sequence). TCRdb's copy holds only in-frame clones and misses some; the assay was immunoSEQ multiplex PCR. In the table there are under 250,000 clones, over 80% of which are singletons. The receptor's source is a woman between 18 and 29 years old in good health and CMV-seronegative. What was sequenced was PBMCs. The chain carries TRBV30 and TRBJ1-3, with a possible D match to TRBD1 (5 bases). The CDR3 DNA is TGTGCCTGCAGGGCTGGAAACACCATATATTTT. This sequence encodes CACRAGNTIYF.